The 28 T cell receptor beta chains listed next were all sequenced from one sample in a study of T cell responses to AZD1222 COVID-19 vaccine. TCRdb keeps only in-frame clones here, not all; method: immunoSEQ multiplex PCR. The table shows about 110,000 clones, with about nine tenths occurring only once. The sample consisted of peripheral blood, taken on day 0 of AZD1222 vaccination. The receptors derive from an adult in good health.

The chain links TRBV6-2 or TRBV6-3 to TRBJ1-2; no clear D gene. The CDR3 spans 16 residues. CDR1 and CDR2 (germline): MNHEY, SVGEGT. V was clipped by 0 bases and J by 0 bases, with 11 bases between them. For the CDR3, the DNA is TGTGCCAGCAGTTACTCATGGAGTATGGCTAACTATGGCTACACCTTC. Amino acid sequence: CASSYSWSMANYGYTF.

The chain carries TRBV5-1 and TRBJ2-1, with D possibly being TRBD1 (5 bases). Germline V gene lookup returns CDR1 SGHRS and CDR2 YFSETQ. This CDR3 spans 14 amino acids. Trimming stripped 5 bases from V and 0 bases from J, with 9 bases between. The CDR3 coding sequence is TGCGCCAGCAGGCAGGGCAGCTCCTACAATGAGCAGTTCTTC. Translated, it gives CASRQGSSYNEQFF.

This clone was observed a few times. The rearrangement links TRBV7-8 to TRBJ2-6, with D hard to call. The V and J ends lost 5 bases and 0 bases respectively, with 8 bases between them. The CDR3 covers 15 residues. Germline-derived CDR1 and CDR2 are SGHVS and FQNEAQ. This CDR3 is CASSTRTSGANVLTF. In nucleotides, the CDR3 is TGTGCCAGCAGCACAAGGACCTCTGGGGCCAACGTCCTGACTTTC.

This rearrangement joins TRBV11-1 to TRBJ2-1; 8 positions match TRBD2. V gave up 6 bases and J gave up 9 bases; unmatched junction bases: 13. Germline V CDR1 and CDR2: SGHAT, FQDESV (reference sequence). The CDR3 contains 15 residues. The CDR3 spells CASRAPGLGSSEQFF. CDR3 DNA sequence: TGTGCCAGCAGGGCTCCGGGACTAGGAAGTAGTGAGCAGTTCTTC.

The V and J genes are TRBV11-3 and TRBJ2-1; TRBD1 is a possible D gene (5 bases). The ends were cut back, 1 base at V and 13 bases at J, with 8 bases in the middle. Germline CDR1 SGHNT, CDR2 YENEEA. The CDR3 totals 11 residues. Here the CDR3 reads CASSLGQRQFF. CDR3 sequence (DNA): TGTGCCAGCAGCTTAGGACAGCGACAGTTCTTC.

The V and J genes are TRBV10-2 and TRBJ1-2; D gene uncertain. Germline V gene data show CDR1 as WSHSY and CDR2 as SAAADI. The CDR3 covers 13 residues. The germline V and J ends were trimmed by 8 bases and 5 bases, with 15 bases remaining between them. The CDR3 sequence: CASLPNFRYGYTF. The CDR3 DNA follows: TGCGCCAGCCTACCTAACTTTAGGTATGGCTACACCTTC.

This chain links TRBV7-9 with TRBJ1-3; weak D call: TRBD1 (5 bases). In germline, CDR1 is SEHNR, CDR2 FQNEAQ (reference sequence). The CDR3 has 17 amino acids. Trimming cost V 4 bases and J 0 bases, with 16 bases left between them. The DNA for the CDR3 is TGTGCCAGCAGCTCGCCCGGGGACTTCCTCTCTGGAAACACCATATATTTT. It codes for CASSSPGDFLSGNTIYF.

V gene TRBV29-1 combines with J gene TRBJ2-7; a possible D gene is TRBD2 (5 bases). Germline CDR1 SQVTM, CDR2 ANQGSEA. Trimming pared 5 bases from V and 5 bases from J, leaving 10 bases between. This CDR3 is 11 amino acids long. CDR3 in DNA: TGCAGCGTTTACAGAGGGAACGAGCAGTACTTC. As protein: CSVYRGNEQYF.

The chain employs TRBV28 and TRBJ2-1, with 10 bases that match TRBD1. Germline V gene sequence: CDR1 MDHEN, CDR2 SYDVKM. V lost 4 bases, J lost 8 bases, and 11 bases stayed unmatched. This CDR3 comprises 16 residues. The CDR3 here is CASSSFWDRGFDEQFF. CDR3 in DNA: TGTGCCAGCAGTTCTTTCTGGGACAGGGGATTCGATGAGCAGTTCTTC. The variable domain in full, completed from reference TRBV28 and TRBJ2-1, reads DVKVTQSSRYLVKRTGEKVFLECVQDMDHENMFWYRQDPGLGLRLIYFSYDVKMKEKGDIPEGYSVSREKKERFSLILESASTNQTSMYLCASSSFWDRGFDEQFFGPGTRLTVL.

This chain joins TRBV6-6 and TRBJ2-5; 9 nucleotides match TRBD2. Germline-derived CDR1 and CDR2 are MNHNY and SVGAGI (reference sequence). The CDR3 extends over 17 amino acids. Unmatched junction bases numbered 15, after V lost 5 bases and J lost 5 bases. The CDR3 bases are TGTGCCAGCAGTCGATATACTAGCGGGTCGACGTGGGAGACCCAGTACTTC. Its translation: CASSRYTSGSTWETQYF.

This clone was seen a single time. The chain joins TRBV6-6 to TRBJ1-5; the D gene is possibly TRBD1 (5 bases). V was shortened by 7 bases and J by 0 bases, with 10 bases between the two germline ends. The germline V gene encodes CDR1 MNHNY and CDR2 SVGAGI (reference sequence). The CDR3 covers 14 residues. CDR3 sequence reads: CASKGTYSNQPQHF. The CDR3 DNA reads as TGTGCCAGCAAAGGGACCTATAGCAATCAGCCCCAGCATTTT.

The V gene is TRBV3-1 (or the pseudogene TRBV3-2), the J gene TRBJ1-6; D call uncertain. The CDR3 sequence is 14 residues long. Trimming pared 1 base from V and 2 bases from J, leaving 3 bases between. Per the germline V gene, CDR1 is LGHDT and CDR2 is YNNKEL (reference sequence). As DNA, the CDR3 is TGTGCCAGCAGCCAAGGAACCTATAATTCACCCCTCCACTTT. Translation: CASSQGTYNSPLHF.

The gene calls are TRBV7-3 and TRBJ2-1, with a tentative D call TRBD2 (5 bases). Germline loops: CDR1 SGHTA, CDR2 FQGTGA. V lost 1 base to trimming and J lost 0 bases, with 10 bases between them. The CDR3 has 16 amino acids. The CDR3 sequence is CASSLKPGDSYNEQFF. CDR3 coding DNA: TGTGCCAGCAGCTTAAAACCCGGGGACTCCTACAATGAGCAGTTCTTC.

CDR3 nucleotides: TGTGCCTTCCAGGGAAACGAGCAGTACTTC. This codes for CAFQGNEQYF. The V gene is TRBV30, the J gene TRBJ2-7; tentatively, D is TRBD1 (5 bases). CDR3 length equals 10 residues. V was clipped by 7 bases and J by 5 bases, with 9 bases between them. Germline V gene data show CDR1 as GTSNPN and CDR2 as SVGIG (reference sequence).

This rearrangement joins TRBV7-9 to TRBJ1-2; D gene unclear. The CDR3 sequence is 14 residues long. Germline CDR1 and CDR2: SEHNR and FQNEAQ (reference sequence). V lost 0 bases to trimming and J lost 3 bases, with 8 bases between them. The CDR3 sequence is CASSLARRDYGYTF. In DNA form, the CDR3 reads TGTGCCAGCAGCTTAGCGCGGCGGGACTATGGCTACACCTTC.

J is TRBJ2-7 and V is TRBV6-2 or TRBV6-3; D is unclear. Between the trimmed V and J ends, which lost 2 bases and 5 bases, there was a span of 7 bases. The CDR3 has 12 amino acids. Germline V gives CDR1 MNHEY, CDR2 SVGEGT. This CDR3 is CASSYRANEQYF. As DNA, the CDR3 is TGTGCCAGCAGTTACAGGGCAAACGAGCAGTACTTC.

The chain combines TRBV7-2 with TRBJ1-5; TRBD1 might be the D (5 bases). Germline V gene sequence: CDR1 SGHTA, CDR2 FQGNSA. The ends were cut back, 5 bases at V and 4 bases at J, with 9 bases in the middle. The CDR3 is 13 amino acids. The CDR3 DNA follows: TGTGCCAGCAGCCGGGACTGGAATCAGCCCCAGCATTTT. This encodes CASSRDWNQPQHF.

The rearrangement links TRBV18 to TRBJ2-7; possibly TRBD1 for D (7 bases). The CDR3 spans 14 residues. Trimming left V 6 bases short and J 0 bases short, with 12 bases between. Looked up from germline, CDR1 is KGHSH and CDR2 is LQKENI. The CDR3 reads CASSRGTASYEQYF. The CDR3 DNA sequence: TGTGCCAGCTCCCGCGGGACAGCCTCCTACGAGCAGTACTTC.

Here the CDR3 DNA reads TGTGCCAGTAGTCCGACAGGAATCTTACCCGAAGCTTTCTTT. Translating it yields CASSPTGILPEAFF. The chain couples TRBV19 to TRBJ1-1, with D tentatively TRBD1 (6 bases). Germline assignment: CDR1 LNHDA and CDR2 SQIVND (reference sequence). The V and J ends lost 5 bases and 8 bases respectively, with 18 bases between them. The CDR3 contains 14 residues.

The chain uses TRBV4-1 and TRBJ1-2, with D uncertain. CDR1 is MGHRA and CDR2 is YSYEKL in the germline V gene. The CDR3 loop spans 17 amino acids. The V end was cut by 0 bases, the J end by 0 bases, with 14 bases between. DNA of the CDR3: TGCGCCAGCAGCCAAGAAGGACCGCCTACAGCTAACTATGGCTACACCTTC. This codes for CASSQEGPPTANYGYTF.

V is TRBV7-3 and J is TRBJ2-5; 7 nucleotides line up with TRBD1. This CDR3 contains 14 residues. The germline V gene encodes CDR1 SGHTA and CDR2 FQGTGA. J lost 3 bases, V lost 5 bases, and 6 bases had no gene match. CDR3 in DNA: TGTGCCAGCAGCCCTAGACAGGGAAAAGAGACCCAGTACTTC. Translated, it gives CASSPRQGKETQYF.

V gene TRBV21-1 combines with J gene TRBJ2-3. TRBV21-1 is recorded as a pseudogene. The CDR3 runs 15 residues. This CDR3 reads CASSYRPLGTHTQYF. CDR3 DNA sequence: TGTGCCAGCAGCTACCGCCCCCTCGGGACCCATACGCAGTATTTT.

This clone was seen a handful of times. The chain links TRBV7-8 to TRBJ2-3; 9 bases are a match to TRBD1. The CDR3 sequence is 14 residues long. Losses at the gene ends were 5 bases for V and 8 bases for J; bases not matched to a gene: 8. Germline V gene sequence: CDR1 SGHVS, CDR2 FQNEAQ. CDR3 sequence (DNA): TGTGCCAGCAGCGTAAACAGGGGGCCGGGTACGCAGTATTTT. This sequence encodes CASSVNRGPGTQYF.

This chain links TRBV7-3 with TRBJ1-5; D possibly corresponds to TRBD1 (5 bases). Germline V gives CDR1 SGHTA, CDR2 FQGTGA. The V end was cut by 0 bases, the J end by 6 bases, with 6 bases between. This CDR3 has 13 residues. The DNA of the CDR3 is TGTGCCAGCAGCTTAACCGGGACTCAGCCCCAGCATTTT. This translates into CASSLTGTQPQHF.

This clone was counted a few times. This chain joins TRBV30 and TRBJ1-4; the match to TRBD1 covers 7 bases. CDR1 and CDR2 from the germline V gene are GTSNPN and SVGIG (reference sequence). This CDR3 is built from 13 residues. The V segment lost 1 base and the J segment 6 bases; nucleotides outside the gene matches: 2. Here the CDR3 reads CAWSEGTDEKLFF. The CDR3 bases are TGTGCCTGGAGTGAAGGGACAGATGAAAAACTGTTTTTT.

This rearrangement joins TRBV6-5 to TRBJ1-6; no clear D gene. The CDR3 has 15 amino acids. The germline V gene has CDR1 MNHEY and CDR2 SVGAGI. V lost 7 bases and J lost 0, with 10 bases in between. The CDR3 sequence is CASKWKTSYNSPLHF. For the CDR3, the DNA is TGTGCCAGCAAGTGGAAGACCTCCTATAATTCACCCCTCCACTTT.

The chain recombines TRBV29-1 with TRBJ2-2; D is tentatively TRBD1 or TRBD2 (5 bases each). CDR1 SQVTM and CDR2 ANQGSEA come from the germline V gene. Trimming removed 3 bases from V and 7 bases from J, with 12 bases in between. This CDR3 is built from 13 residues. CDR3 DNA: TGCAGCGTTGACAGGGCTGGGAGCGGGGAGCTGTTTTTT. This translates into CSVDRAGSGELFF.

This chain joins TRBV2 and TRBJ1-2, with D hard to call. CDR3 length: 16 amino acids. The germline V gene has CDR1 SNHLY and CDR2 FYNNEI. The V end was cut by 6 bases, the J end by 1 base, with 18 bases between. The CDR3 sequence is CASSIKERELNYGYTF. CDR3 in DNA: TGTGCCAGCAGCATAAAGGAGAGAGAACTTAACTATGGCTACACCTTC.